In this sample, the clone carrying this T cell receptor (beta chain) turned up a few times. Its antigen is unknown. This entry comes from a study of T cells after yellow fever vaccination. Whole-study results and caveats: Contamination of FACS-sorted repertoires by abundant clonotypes from the bulk population could occur. Reappearance after the booster was seen for most primary-vaccination clones, at 95% to 96% CD4 and more than 80% CD8.

UMIs were added to TCR cDNA along with a universal primer site when it was made by 5'RACE template switching. TCRdb itself ran the 5' RACE reads through MiXCR, one entry per CDR3 protein. In the table there are hundreds of thousands of distinct CDR3 sequences, under 7.5% of which are singletons. Germline assignment: CDR1 SGHTA and CDR2 FQGNSA. There are 16 residues in the CDR3. Trimming left V 5 bases short and J 0 bases short, with 11 bases between. The TCR originated in a man younger than 45 who received the YFV17D yellow fever vaccine. The V call is TRBV7-2, the J call TRBJ2-6; D may be TRBD1 (5 bases). The specimen comprised PBMCs, sampled 5 days after the yellow fever booster vaccination. This CDR3 reads CASSHDSPSGANVLTF. Here the CDR3 DNA reads TGTGCCAGCAGCCACGACAGCCCCTCTGGGGCCAACGTCCTGACTTTC.